The TCR beta chain described here comes from a study of CD4 T cells in relation to SARS-CoV-2 and coronaviruses. As for the study in general: Negative control cultures got HIV-1 Nef peptides or no peptide.

The table came from immunoSEQ multiplex PCR; TCRdb's copy has only in-frame clones and leaves some out. This sample has about 27,000 clones, with 73% found just once. In regard to this clone: The target antigen is unknown.

Before the COVID-19 pandemic, during about 2011-2019, CD4+ T cells were taken from unexposed donors. After roughly ten days of culture, CD4+ T cells were isolated. Each well had approximately 2.1 million PBMCs in 5% human AB serum with IL-2. The CDR3 totals 14 residues. V was shortened by 2 bases and J by 2 bases, with 8 bases between the two germline ends. Germline V gives CDR1 SGHDT, CDR2 YYEEEE. Findings and limits, study-wide: Crossreactive clones expanded significantly less to SARS-CoV-2 than monoreactive clones. Pre-pandemic and post-infection samples never came from the same donor.

The clonotype originates from a human donor in good health. Sequencing input: CD4+ T cells from PBMCs, cultured in vitro. The rearrangement uses TRBV5-6 and TRBJ1-3; D is unresolved. This chain's CDR3 is CASSLEGPGNTIYF. CDR3 DNA: TGTGCCAGCAGCTTAGAAGGGCCTGGAAACACCATATATTTT.